The T cell receptor (beta chain) described here comes from a study of T cell responses to AZD1222 COVID-19 vaccine. Study in general: Some second doses came at about 4 weeks and others at about 12 weeks; these were pooled.

Data came from immunoSEQ multiplex PCR; TCRdb stores just in-frame clones and leaves some out. The sample has 84,000 or so clones, about 90% seen once. General study results and limits: It was only after the peak T cell response that any repertoires were sampled.

A note on this clone: Its antigen is as yet unknown.

Trimming stripped 2 bases from V and 4 bases from J, with 10 bases between. Looked up from germline, CDR1 is SGDLS and CDR2 is YYNGEE. This CDR3 comprises 13 residues. The sample was peripheral blood, taken on day 0 of AZD1222 vaccination. This chain connects TRBV9 to TRBJ2-7; D may be TRBD1 (5 bases). The clonotype originates from an adult in good health. The chain's CDR3 is CASSVQGWYEQYF. The CDR3 coding sequence is TGTGCCAGCAGCGTTCAGGGTTGGTACGAGCAGTACTTC.